Each of the 15 T cell receptor beta chains below was sequenced from the same sample in a study of shared clonotypes between healthy human individuals. Data came from immunoSEQ multiplex PCR; TCRdb stores just in-frame clones and leaves some out. Here the sample spans some 320,000 clones, roughly 84% being singletons. The sample comprised memory CD8+ T cells sorted from blood. Subset: CD45RO+ cells pooled with CCR7-negative TemRA cells. These receptors were obtained from a man in his late teens or twenties in good health.

The rearrangement links TRBV5-1 to TRBJ2-4; TRBD2 aligns across 8 bases. Germline assignment: CDR1 SGHRS and CDR2 YFSETQ. The CDR3 sequence is 19 residues long. Trimming cost V 5 bases and J 3 bases; bases outside gene matches: 19. Here the CDR3 DNA reads TGCGCCAGCAGGGGGGGCCGGGATAGAGCGGGAGTGGTCAAAAACATTCAGTACTTC. Translated, it gives CASRGGRDRAGVVKNIQYF.

This chain connects TRBV15 to TRBJ1-3; D is perhaps TRBD1 (5 bases). Between the trimmed V and J ends, which lost 0 bases and 4 bases, there was a span of 13 bases. CDR3 size: 16 residues. Germline CDR1 is LNHNV and CDR2 is YYDKDF (reference sequence). The CDR3 region has the DNA TGTGCCACCAGCAGAGATTTCGGGGCGATAGGAAACACCATATATTTT. Residues: CATSRDFGAIGNTIYF.

This clone was seen a few times. The chain carries TRBV4-3 and TRBJ2-7, with 8 bases fitting TRBD2. J gave up 2 bases and V 5 bases, and 8 bases lay outside the gene matches. The V gene's germline CDR1 is LGHNA and CDR2 YSLEER. This CDR3 has 15 amino acids. The CDR3 reads CASSTRLAPTYEQYF. DNA of the CDR3: TGCGCCAGCAGCACTCGACTAGCGCCTACCTACGAGCAGTACTTC.

This chain uses TRBV7-9 with TRBJ2-1; D remains ambiguous. This CDR3 region has 15 residues. Trimming left V 5 bases short and J 4 bases short, with 15 bases between. Germline lookup yields CDR1 SEHNR and CDR2 FQNEAQ (reference sequence). The CDR3 sequence: CASSPPVEVYNEQFF. In nucleotides, the CDR3 is TGTGCCAGCAGCCCCCCAGTTGAGGTTTACAATGAGCAGTTCTTC.

This chain joins TRBV4-2 and TRBJ1-1, with D hard to call. V was clipped by 8 bases and J by 4 bases, with 17 bases between them. The germline CDR1 and CDR2 sequences are LGHNA and YNFKEQ. The CDR3 extends over 14 amino acids. CDR3 sequence reads: CASSLPRESTEAFF. As DNA, the CDR3 is TGTGCCAGCTCCCTTCCGAGGGAAAGCACTGAAGCTTTCTTT.

The V and J genes are TRBV6-6 and TRBJ1-1; tentatively, D is TRBD1 (5 bases). The CDR3 loop spans 15 amino acids. From germline, CDR1 is MNHNY and CDR2 SVGAGI (reference sequence). Trimming took off 2 bases at V and 4 bases at J, with 14 bases between the two ends. This chain's CDR3 is CASSYGGDWGTEAFF. CDR3 bases: TGTGCCAGCAGTTACGGGGGGGACTGGGGCACTGAAGCTTTCTTT.

This sequence joins TRBV10-3 and TRBJ2-1; 13 bases map to TRBD2. Trimming cost V 4 bases and J 5 bases; bases outside gene matches: 5. This CDR3 is 16 amino acids long. Germline V gene lookup returns CDR1 ENHRY and CDR2 SYGVKD. As DNA, the CDR3 is TGTGCCATCAGTGTGGGAGGACTAGCGGGAGACAATGAGCAGTTCTTC. Protein: CAISVGGLAGDNEQFF.

J is TRBJ2-1 and V is TRBV11-2; maybe TRBD1 (5 bases). From germline, CDR1 is SGHAT and CDR2 FQNNGV. The germline V and J ends were trimmed by 4 bases and 5 bases, with 12 bases remaining between them. This CDR3 has 14 amino acids. CDR3 sequence: CASSSIQGNNEQFF. The CDR3 DNA sequence: TGTGCCAGCAGCTCGATCCAGGGAAACAATGAGCAGTTCTTC. The full variable domain, with the rest looked up from reference TRBV11-2 and TRBJ2-1, is EAGVAQSPRYKIIEKRQSVAFWCNPISGHATLYWYQQILGQGPKLLIQFQNNGVVDDSQLPKDRFSAERLKGVDSTLKIQPAKLEDSAVYLCASSSIQGNNEQFFGPGTRLTVL.

The chain combines TRBV5-4 with TRBJ2-3; 7 nucleotides line up with TRBD2. With V trimmed by 1 base and J by 6 bases, 2 bases remained unmatched. From germline, CDR1 is SGHNT and CDR2 YYREEE (reference sequence). This CDR3 region has 13 residues. The CDR3 region is CASSLPGGDTQYF. Written as DNA, the CDR3 is TGTGCCAGCAGCTTGCCCGGGGGGGATACGCAGTATTTT.

The rearrangement uses TRBV7-9 and TRBJ1-2, with a weak D call TRBD1 (6 bases). The germline gives CDR1 SEHNR, CDR2 FQNEAQ (reference sequence). The CDR3 is 14 residues long. Trimming removed 1 base at V and 10 bases at J, with 16 bases between. CDR3 bases: TGTGCCAGCAGCTTAGGATTACAGGGAAATGACTACACCTTC. This encodes CASSLGLQGNDYTF.

This clone was seen a few times. The chain uses TRBV2 and TRBJ1-2; D uncertain. The V and J ends lost 7 bases and 0 bases respectively, with 12 bases between them. Germline V lookup: CDR1 SNHLY, CDR2 FYNNEI. CDR3 size: 14 residues. The CDR3 here is CASIPPGTNYGYTF. The CDR3, as DNA: TGTGCCAGCATCCCCCCAGGAACTAACTATGGCTACACCTTC.

The chain carries TRBV5-6 and TRBJ1-1; no firm D call. From germline, CDR1 is SGHDT and CDR2 YYEEEE. The CDR3 extends over 13 amino acids. Trimming removed 3 bases from V and 3 bases from J, with 9 bases in between. CDR3 loop: CASSYDGDTEAFF. For the CDR3, the DNA is TGTGCCAGCAGCTACGATGGTGACACTGAAGCTTTCTTT. The whole variable domain, filled in from reference TRBV5-6 and TRBJ1-1, reads DAGVTQSPTHLIKTRGQQVTLRCSPKSGHDTVSWYQQALGQGPQFIFQYYEEEERQRGNFPDRFSGHQFPNYSSELNVNALLLGDSALYLCASSYDGDTEAFFGQGTRLTVV.

This clone was found once. The chain has TRBV11-2 and TRBJ2-7, with 8 positions matching TRBD1. The CDR3 has 15 residues. Germline CDR1 SGHAT, CDR2 FQNNGV. V shed 3 bases and J 2 bases; nucleotides not matched to a gene: 6. In nucleotides, the CDR3 is TGTGCCAGCAGCTTTGGGGCAGGGGGCCCCTACGAGCAGTACTTC. This encodes CASSFGAGGPYEQYF.

This clone was seen a single time. The chain recombines TRBV9 with TRBJ2-1, with TRBD2 matching 13 bases. This CDR3 is built from 17 residues. V gave up 4 bases and J gave up 4 bases; unmatched junction bases: 8. Germline assignment: CDR1 SGDLS and CDR2 YYNGEE. The CDR3 loop is CASSKRTSGSWYNEQFF. The DNA for the CDR3 is TGTGCCAGCAGCAAGCGGACTAGCGGGAGTTGGTACAATGAGCAGTTCTTC.

V usage is TRBV6-1 and J usage is TRBJ2-1; D perhaps matches TRBD2 (5 bases). Germline V lookup: CDR1 MNHNS, CDR2 SASEGT. The length of the CDR3 is 13 residues. V was pared by 7 bases and J by 4 bases, with 11 bases between. In nucleotides, the CDR3 is TGTGCCAGCACGGACTCCCTTTACAATGAGCAGTTCTTC. This gives the protein CASTDSLYNEQFF.